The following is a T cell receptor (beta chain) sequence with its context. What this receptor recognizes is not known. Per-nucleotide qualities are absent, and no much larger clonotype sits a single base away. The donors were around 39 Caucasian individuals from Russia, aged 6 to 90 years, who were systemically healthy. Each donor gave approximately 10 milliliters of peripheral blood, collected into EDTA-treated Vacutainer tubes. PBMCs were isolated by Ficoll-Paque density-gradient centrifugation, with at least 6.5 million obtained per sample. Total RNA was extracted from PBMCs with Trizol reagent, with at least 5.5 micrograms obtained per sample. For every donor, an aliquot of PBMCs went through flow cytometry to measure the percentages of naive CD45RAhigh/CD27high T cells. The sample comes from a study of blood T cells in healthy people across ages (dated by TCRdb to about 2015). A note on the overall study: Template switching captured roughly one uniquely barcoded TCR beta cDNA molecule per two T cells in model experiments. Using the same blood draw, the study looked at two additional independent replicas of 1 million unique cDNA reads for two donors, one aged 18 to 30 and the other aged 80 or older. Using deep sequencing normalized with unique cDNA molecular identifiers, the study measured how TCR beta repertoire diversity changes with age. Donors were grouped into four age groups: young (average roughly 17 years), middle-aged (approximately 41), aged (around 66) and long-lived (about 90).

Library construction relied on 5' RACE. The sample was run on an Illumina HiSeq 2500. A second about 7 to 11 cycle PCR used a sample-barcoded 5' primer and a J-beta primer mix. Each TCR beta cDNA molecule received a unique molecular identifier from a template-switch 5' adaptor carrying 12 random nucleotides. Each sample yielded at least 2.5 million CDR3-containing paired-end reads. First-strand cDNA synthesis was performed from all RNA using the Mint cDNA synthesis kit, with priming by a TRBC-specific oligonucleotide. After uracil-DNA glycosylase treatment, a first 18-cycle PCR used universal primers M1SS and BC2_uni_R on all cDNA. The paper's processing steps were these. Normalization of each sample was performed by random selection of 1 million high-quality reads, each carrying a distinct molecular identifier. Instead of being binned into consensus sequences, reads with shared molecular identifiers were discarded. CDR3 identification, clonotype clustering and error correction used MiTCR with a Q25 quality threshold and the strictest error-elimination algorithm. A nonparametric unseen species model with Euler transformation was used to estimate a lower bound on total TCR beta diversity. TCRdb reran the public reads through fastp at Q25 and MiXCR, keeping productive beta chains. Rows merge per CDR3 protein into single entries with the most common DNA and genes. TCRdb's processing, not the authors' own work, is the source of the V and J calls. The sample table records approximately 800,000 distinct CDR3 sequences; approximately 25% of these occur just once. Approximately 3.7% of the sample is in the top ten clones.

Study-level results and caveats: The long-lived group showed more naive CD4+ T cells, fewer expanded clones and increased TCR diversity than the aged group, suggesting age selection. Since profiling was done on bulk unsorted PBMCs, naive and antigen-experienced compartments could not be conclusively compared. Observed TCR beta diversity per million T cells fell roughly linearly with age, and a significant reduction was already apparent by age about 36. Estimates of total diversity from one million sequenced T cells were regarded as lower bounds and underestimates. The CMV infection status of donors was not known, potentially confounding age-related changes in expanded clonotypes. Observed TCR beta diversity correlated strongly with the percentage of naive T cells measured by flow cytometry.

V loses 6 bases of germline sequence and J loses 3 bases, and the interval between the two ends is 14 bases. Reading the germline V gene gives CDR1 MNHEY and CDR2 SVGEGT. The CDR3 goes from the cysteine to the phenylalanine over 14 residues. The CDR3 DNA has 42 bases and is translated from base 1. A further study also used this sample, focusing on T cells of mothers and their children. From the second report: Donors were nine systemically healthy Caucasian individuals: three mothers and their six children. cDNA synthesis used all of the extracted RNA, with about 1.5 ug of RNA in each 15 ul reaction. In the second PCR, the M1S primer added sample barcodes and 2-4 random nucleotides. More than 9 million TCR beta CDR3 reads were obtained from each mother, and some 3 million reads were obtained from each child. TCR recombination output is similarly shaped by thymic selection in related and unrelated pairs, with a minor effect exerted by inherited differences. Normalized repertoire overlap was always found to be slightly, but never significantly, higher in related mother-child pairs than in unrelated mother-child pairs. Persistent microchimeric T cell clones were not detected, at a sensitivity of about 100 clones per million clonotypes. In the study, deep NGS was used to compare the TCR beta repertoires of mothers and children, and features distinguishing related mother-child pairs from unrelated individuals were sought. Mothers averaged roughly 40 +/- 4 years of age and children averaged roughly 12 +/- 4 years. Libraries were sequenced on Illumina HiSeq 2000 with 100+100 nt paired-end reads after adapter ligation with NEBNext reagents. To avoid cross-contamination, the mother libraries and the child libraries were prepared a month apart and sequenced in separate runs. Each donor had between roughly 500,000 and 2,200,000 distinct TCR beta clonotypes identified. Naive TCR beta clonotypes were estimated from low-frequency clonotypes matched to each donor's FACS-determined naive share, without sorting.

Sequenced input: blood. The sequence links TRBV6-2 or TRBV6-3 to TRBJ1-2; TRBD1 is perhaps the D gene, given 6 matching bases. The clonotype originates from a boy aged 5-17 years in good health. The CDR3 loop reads CASRTYREYYGYTF. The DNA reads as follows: TGTGCCAGCAGAACATACAGGGAGTACTATGGCTACACCTTC.